These 22 T cell receptor beta chains originate from one sample sequenced in a study of blood T cells in healthy people across ages (dated by TCRdb to about 2015). Library construction relied on 5' RACE. The sequencer was an Illumina HiSeq 2500. The second PCR ran for roughly 6 to 11 cycles and used a J-beta primer mix along with a sample-barcoded 5' primer. TCRdb reanalyzed the raw reads on its own, using fastp at Q25 for trimming and MiXCR for clone calling, and kept in-frame beta chains. Under each unique CDR3 protein, matching rows form one entry showing the most common genes and DNA. The sample contains about 560,000 distinct CDR3 sequences, about 29% of them found a single time. The top ten clonotypes cover about 3.3% of the sample. A further study also used this sample, focusing on T cells of mothers and their children.

The sample comprised blood. The receptor source for this set is a boy between 2 and 10 years old in good health.

This clonotype was counted a few times. The V gene is TRBV7-2, the J gene TRBJ2-7, with a possible D match to TRBD2 (5 bases). The ends were cut back, 1 base at V and 3 bases at J, with 7 bases in the middle. CDR3 size: 13 residues. Germline CDR1 and CDR2: SGHTA and FQGNSA. CDR3: CASSLVTNYEQYF. CDR3 bases: TGTGCCAGCAGCTTAGTGACTAACTACGAGCAGTACTTC.

V gene TRBV12-3 or TRBV12-4 combines with J gene TRBJ1-4; a weak D match, TRBD1 (5 bases). There are 14 residues in the CDR3. V gave up 5 bases and J gave up 8 bases, with 15 bases separating them. CDR3 loop: CASSPPTVREKLFF. CDR3 in DNA: TGTGCCAGCAGTCCACCGACAGTTCGCGAAAAACTGTTTTTT.

The chain uses TRBV20-1 and TRBJ2-4; D not resolved. The CDR3 is 14 residues long. V was trimmed by 4 bases and J by 6 bases, leaving 16 bases between them. CDR1 is DFQATT and CDR2 is SNEGSKA in the germline V gene (reference sequence). The CDR3 region has the DNA TGCAGTGCTATGTTCCCCTCATCCCCAAACATTCAGTACTTC. This gives the protein CSAMFPSSPNIQYF.

J is TRBJ2-7 and V is TRBV12-3 or TRBV12-4, with 10 nucleotides matching TRBD2. This CDR3 has 16 residues. With V trimmed by 5 bases and J by 6 bases, 13 bases remained unmatched. The CDR3 loop reads CASSLEREGLVGEQYF. The CDR3, as DNA: TGTGCCAGCAGTCTGGAGCGGGAGGGCCTAGTCGGCGAGCAGTACTTC.

In its sample, this clonotype was seen a few times. V and J are TRBV7-2 and TRBJ1-6, with D possibly matching TRBD1 (6 bases). There are 14 residues in the CDR3. V was pared by 5 bases and J by 8 bases, with 13 bases between. Per the germline V gene, CDR1 is SGHTA and CDR2 is FQGNSA. CDR3 amino acids: CASSPQGLDSPLHF. CDR3 DNA sequence: TGTGCCAGCAGCCCTCAGGGGCTGGATTCACCCCTCCACTTT.

V usage is TRBV5-1 and J usage is TRBJ2-5; 11 nucleotides line up with TRBD2. The CDR3 covers 15 residues. Losses at the gene ends were 3 bases for V and 4 bases for J; bases not matched to a gene: 5. Germline CDR1 and CDR2: SGHRS and YFSETQ. CDR3: CASSWGGTSGETQYF. The CDR3 DNA reads TGCGCCAGCAGCTGGGGGGGGACTAGCGGAGAGACCCAGTACTTC.

V gene TRBV29-1 combines with J gene TRBJ2-1; 11 bases are a match to TRBD2. The CDR3 runs 16 residues. The V segment lost 4 bases and the J segment 2 bases; nucleotides outside the gene matches: 7. Germline V lookup: CDR1 SQVTM, CDR2 ANQGSEA. The CDR3 region has the DNA TGCAGCGTTGCCTACTATAGCGGGAGGGCCTACAATGAGCAGTTCTTC. It translates to CSVAYYSGRAYNEQFF.

The chain uses TRBV6-5 and TRBJ2-7, with D possibly TRBD1 on 6 matching bases. The germline CDR1 and CDR2 sequences are MNHEY and SVGAGI. The CDR3 length is 12 residues. V was pared by 8 bases and J by 2 bases, with 10 bases between. As DNA, the CDR3 is TGTGCCAGCCTCGACAGGACCTACGAGCAGTACTTC. Protein product: CASLDRTYEQYF.

In its sample, this clonotype was seen a few times. V and J are TRBV5-1 and TRBJ2-5, with D unresolved. In germline, CDR1 is SGHRS, CDR2 YFSETQ. The CDR3 contains 15 residues. The V end was cut by 2 bases, the J end by 2 bases, with 13 bases between. In nucleotides, the CDR3 is TGCGCCAGCAGCTTCGCCCTTAGGGAACAAGAGACCCAGTACTTC. Translating gives CASSFALREQETQYF.

This chain joins TRBV28 and TRBJ1-4; D is perhaps TRBD1 (5 bases). CDR3 length: 20 residues. Germline CDR1 is MDHEN and CDR2 is SYDVKM. Trimming took off 4 bases at V and 1 base at J, with 25 bases between the two ends. This CDR3 is CASSSQSGRRGVGTNEKLFF. In DNA form, the CDR3 reads TGTGCCAGCAGTTCTCAATCGGGGAGAAGGGGTGTTGGAACTAATGAAAAACTGTTTTTT.

The V and J genes are TRBV9 and TRBJ1-6; no firm D call. The CDR3 contains 12 residues. Germline V gene data show CDR1 as SGDLS and CDR2 as YYNGEE. With 1 base removed from V and 8 bases from J, the gap between germline ends came to 4 bases. CDR3 residues: CASSVTDSPLHF. The CDR3 DNA sequence: TGTGCCAGCAGCGTAACAGATTCACCCCTCCACTTT. Looking up the rest from reference TRBV9 and TRBJ1-6 gives the full variable domain: DSGVTQTPKHLITATGQRVTLRCSPRSGDLSVYWYQQSLDQGLQFLIQYYNGEERAKGNILERFSAQQFPDLHSELNLSSLELGDSALYFCASSVTDSPLHFGNGTRLTVT.

The rearrangement links TRBV27 to TRBJ2-6; D not certain. The V end was cut by 3 bases, the J end by 0 bases, with 6 bases between. This CDR3 has 15 residues. Germline CDR1 is MNHEY and CDR2 is SMNVEV (reference sequence). CDR3 in DNA: TGTGCCAGCAGTTTTGGGATCTCTGGGGCCAACGTCCTGACTTTC. It codes for CASSFGISGANVLTF.

This clonotype came up a few times. The rearrangement links TRBV2 to TRBJ2-5; D gene ambiguous. V lost 4 bases, J lost 4 bases, and 10 bases lay in between. The length of the CDR3 is 13 residues. Germline V gives CDR1 SNHLY, CDR2 FYNNEI. The CDR3 DNA is TGTGCCAGCAGTGGCCCCAGCCGAGAGACCCAGTACTTC. Translation: CASSGPSRETQYF.

This clonotype has a handful of counts. The rearrangement links TRBV12-3 or TRBV12-4 to TRBJ1-4; tentatively, D is TRBD1 (5 bases). V lost 3 bases and J 7 bases, leaving 12 bases between the germline ends. CDR3 size: 14 residues. DNA of the CDR3: TGTGCCAGCAGTTTTAGGGGCCCGGGTGAAAAACTGTTTTTT. Its translation: CASSFRGPGEKLFF.

CDR3 sequence (DNA): TGCAGTGCCGATCCCTTCAGGGGGCACGGAGTAACTGAAGCTTTCTTT. This gives the protein CSADPFRGHGVTEAFF. This sequence joins TRBV20-1 and TRBJ1-1; 8 positions match TRBD1. CDR1 is DFQATT and CDR2 is SNEGSKA in the germline V gene (reference sequence). The J segment lost 5 bases and the V segment lost 6 bases, leaving 17 bases of the junction unmatched. The CDR3 length is 16 residues.

The chain employs TRBV12-3 or TRBV12-4 and TRBJ2-5, with D possibly TRBD1 on 6 matching bases. The germline V and J ends were trimmed by 6 bases and 5 bases, with 25 bases remaining between them. CDR3 length: 17 amino acids. The chain's CDR3 is CASSLGTTKPIGETQYF. The CDR3 coding sequence is TGTGCCAGCAGCCTCGGGACAACCAAACCAATCGGTGAGACCCAGTACTTC.

This clonotype was counted at least ten times. The J gene is TRBJ2-5, the V gene TRBV20-1, with a possible D match to TRBD1 (6 bases). CDR1 is DFQATT, CDR2 SNEGSKA, per germline (reference sequence). The CDR3 contains 13 residues. Trimming left V 3 bases short and J 2 bases short, with 10 bases between. For the CDR3, the DNA is TGCAGTGCTAGGGCCGGACAGCAAGAGACCCAGTACTTC. Its translation: CSARAGQQETQYF.

This clonotype came up many times. For the CDR3, the DNA is TGTGCCAGCAGCCAAGAGCTCAGCTCCTACGAGCAGTACTTC. Its protein product is CASSQELSSYEQYF. This chain connects TRBV3-1 to TRBJ2-7; the D is unclear. The germline V gene encodes CDR1 LGHDT and CDR2 YNNKEL (reference sequence). CDR3 length equals 14 residues. The V and J ends lost 0 bases and 0 bases respectively, with 6 bases between them.

This clonotype was recorded a few times. The chain is built from TRBV27 and TRBJ2-1; no definite D call. The germline V and J ends were trimmed by 6 bases and 0 bases, with 6 bases remaining between them. The CDR3 contains 13 residues. The germline V gene has CDR1 MNHEY and CDR2 SMNVEV (reference sequence). CDR3 nucleotides: TGTGCCAGCAGGGGTAGCTCCTACAATGAGCAGTTCTTC. This encodes CASRGSSYNEQFF.

The chain joins TRBV20-1 to TRBJ2-1; D uncertain. The end of the DNA aligns better with TRBJ2-7, so the J call may be wrong. Per the germline V gene, CDR1 is DFQATT and CDR2 is SNEGSKA (reference sequence). This CDR3 has 10 amino acids. Written as DNA, the CDR3 is TGCAGTGCTAGAGATTCCGAGCAGTACTTC. Its translation is CSARDSEQYF.

This chain joins TRBV29-1 and TRBJ2-5; the D is unclear. V lost 3 bases and J 3 bases, leaving 17 bases between the germline ends. The length of the CDR3 is 15 residues. In germline, CDR1 is SQVTM, CDR2 ANQGSEA. The CDR3 spells CSVDPGPTLKETQYF. The CDR3, as DNA: TGCAGCGTTGACCCCGGGCCAACCCTAAAAGAGACCCAGTACTTC.

The chain has TRBV3-1 and TRBJ2-5; D may be TRBD2 (5 bases). The better agreement between TRBJ2-1 and the DNA end casts doubt on the J call. Germline values: CDR1 LGHDT, CDR2 YNNKEL (reference sequence). The CDR3 is 13 residues long. DNA for the CDR3: TGTGCCAGCAGCCAAGTCGGGGAGAATGAGCAGTTCTTC. This gives the protein CASSQVGENEQFF.